A selection of T cell receptor beta chains follows, all from one sample in a study of cytomegalovirus exposure and HLA in healthy donors. The repertoire was sequenced with immunoSEQ multiplex PCR; TCRdb's copy has only in-frame clones and lacks some. The sample contains roughly 190,000 clones, approximately 84% of which appear only once. The sample was PBMCs. The receptors come from a female donor in good health and CMV-seronegative. The CDR3 runs from the conserved cysteine through the conserved F or W. The D gene is left open where the match is weak. Clone size is stated in some rows and not others, as once, few, many or a class when expanded.

clone_size,v_call,d_call,j_call,cdr3_aa,cdr3_nt
NA,TRBV19,TRBD1,TRBJ2-7,CASSPGQGSSYEQYF,TGTGCCAGTAGTCCGGGACAGGGGAGTTCCTACGAGCAGTACTTC
few,TRBV15,TRBD2,TRBJ2-2,CATSSDNSGLAGDFF,TGTGCCACCAGCAGTGACAACAGCGGACTAGCGGGGGATTTTTTT
NA,TRBV6-7,TRBD2,TRBJ2-1,CASSYRKRGGPSDNEQFF,TGTGCCAGCAGTTACAGGAAGCGGGGGGGCCCCTCCGACAATGAGCAGTTCTTC
NA,TRBV30,NA,TRBJ1-2,CAWSVAGADGGYTF,TGTGCCTGGAGTGTCGCAGGGGCGGACGGTGGCTACACCTTC
NA,TRBV6-6,NA,TRBJ1-3,CASRKGGTSSGNTIYF,TGTGCCAGCAGGAAAGGAGGGACGAGCTCTGGAAACACCATATATTTT
NA,TRBV11-2,NA,TRBJ1-3,CASSPSRDSGNTIYF,TGTGCCAGCAGCCCCTCGCGCGACTCTGGAAACACCATATATTTT
NA,TRBV27,TRBD1,TRBJ2-7,CASSFYSQGAVEQYF,TGTGCCAGCAGTTTCTATAGTCAGGGGGCGGTCGAGCAGTACTTC
NA,TRBV5-1,TRBD2,TRBJ2-7,CASSLGASGALHEQYF,TGCGCCAGCAGCTTGGGAGCTAGCGGGGCCCTCCACGAGCAGTACTTC
once,TRBV15,NA,TRBJ2-5,CATSRDLRWETQYF,TGTGCCACCAGCAGAGACCTCCGGTGGGAGACCCAGTACTTC
NA,TRBV14,TRBD1,TRBJ2-5,CASSHLRPTGGSTQYF,TGTGCCAGCAGCCACCTCCGACCGACAGGGGGGTCGACCCAGTACTTC
NA,TRBV19,NA,TRBJ2-1,CASSIWGDSYNEQFF,TGTGCCAGTAGTATTTGGGGGGATTCCTACAATGAGCAGTTCTTC
NA,TRBV5-6,TRBD1,TRBJ2-1,CASSSRGRPLDEQFF,TGTGCCAGCAGCTCTAGGGGGCGTCCCTTGGATGAGCAGTTCTTC
NA,TRBV5-1,TRBD1,TRBJ2-7,CASSSTDREVSYEQYF,TGCGCCAGCAGCTCGACGGACAGGGAAGTTTCCTACGAGCAGTACTTC
NA,TRBV27,TRBD2,TRBJ2-1,CASTPLIPAGVNYNEQFF,TGTGCCAGCACCCCTCTCATTCCGGCGGGAGTTAACTACAATGAGCAGTTCTTC
NA,TRBV15,TRBD2,TRBJ2-7,CATSRGLGTSGSIYEQYF,TGTGCCACCAGCAGAGGTCTGGGGACTAGCGGGAGTATTTACGAGCAGTACTTC
NA,TRBV5-6,TRBD1,TRBJ1-2,CASSLDLRGSYGYTF,TGTGCCAGCAGCTTGGACCTCAGGGGGTCCTATGGCTACACCTTC
NA,TRBV9,TRBD1,TRBJ1-4,CASSVAGGTGNEKLFF,TGTGCCAGCAGCGTAGCTGGGGGGACAGGGAATGAAAAACTGTTTTTT